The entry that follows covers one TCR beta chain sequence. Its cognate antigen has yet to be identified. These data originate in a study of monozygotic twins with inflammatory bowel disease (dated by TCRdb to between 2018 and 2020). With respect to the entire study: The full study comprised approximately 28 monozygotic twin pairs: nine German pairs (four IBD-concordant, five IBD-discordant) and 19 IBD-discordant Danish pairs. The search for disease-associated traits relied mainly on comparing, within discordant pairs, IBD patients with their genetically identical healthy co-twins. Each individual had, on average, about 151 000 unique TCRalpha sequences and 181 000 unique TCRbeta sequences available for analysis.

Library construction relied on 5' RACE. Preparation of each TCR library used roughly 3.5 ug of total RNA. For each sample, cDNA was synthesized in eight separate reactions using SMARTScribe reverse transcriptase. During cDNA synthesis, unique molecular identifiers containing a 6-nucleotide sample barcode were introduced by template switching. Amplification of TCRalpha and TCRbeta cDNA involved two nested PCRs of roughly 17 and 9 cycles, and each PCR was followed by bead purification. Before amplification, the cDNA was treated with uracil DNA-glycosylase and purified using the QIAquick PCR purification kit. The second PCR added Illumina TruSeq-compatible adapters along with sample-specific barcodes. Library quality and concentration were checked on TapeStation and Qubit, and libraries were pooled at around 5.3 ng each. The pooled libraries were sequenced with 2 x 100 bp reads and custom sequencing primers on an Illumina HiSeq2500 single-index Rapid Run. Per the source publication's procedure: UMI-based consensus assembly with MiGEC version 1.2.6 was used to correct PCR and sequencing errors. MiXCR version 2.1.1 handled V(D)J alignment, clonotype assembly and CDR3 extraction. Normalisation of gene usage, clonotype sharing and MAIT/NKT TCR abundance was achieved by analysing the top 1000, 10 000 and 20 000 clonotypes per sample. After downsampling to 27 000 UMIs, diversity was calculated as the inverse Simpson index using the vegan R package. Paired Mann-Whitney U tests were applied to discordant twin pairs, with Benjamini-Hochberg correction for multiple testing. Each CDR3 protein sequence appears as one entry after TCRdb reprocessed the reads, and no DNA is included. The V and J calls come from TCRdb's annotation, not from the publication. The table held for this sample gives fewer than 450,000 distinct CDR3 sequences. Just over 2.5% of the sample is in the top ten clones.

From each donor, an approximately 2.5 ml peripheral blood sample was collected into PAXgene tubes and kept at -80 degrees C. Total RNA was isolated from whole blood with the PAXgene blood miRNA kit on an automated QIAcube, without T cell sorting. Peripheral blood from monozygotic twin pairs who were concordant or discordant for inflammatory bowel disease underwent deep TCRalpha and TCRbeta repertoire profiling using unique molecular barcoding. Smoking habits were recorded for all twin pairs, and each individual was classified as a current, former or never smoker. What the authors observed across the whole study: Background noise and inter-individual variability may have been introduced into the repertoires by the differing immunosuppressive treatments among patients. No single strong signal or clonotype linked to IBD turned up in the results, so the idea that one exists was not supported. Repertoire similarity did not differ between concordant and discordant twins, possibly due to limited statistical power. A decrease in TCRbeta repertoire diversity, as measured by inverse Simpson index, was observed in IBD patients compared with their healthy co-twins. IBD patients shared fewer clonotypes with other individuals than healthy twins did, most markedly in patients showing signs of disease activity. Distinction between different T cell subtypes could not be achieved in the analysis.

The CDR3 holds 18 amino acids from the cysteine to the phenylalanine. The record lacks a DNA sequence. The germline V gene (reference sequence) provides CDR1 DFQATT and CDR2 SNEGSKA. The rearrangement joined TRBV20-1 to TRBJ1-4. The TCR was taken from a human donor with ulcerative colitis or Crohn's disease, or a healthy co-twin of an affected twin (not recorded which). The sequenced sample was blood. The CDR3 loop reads CSARDPGRQDPTNEKLFF.